This T cell receptor (beta chain) came from a study of blood T cell repertoires in COVID-19. Study in general: There were acute and convalescent COVID-19 samples, and they came from the United States, Italy and Spain. From T cells, B-cell-depleted T cells, or PBMCs came the material, which was cDNA or gDNA.

Sequenced by immunoSEQ multiplex PCR; TCRdb stores in-frame clones only, minus some. The table has around 140,000 clones, 76% seen once; the top ten hold 3.5% to 5.5%. V was clipped by 1 base and J by 7 bases; unmatched bases: 8. Germline V CDR1 and CDR2: SGHTA, FQGNSA. The CDR3 has 15 residues. The gene calls are TRBV7-2 and TRBJ1-2; 8 nucleotides line up with TRBD1. The clonotype was recovered from a woman at least 80 years old with active or convalescent COVID-19. The sequenced sample was peripheral blood. The CDR3 reads CASSLGTAGGLGYTF. The CDR3 DNA sequence: TGTGCCAGCAGCTTAGGTACGGCAGGGGGCCTTGGCTACACCTTC.